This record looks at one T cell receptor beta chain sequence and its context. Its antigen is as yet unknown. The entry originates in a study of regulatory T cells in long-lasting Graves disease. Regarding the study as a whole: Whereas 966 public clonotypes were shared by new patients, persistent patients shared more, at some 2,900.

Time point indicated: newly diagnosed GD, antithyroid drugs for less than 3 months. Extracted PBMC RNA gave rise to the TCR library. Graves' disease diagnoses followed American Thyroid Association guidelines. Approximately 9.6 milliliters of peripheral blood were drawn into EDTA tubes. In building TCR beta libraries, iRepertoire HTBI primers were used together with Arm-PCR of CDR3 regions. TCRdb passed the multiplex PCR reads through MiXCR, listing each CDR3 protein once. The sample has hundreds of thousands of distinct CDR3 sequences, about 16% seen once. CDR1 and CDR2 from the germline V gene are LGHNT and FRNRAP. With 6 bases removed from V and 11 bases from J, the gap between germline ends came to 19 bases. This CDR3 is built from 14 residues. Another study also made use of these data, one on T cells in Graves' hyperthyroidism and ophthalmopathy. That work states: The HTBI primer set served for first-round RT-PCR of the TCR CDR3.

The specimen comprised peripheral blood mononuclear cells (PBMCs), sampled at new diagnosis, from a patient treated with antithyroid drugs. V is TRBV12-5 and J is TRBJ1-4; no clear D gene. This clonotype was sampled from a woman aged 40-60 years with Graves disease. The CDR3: CASGQSGGMKKLFF. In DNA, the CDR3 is TGTGCTAGTGGCCAAAGTGGAGGGATGAAGAAACTGTTTTTT.